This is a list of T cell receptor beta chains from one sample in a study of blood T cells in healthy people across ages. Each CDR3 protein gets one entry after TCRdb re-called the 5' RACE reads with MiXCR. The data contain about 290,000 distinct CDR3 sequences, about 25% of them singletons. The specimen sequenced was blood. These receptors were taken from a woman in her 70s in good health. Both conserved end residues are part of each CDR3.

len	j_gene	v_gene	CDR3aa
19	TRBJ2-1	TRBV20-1	CSARDLTGGSLAIYNEQFF
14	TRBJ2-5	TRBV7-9	CASSLWGQGETQYF
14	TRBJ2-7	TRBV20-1	CSARPSRGPYEQYF
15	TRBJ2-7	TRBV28	CASSSLAGGIYEQYF
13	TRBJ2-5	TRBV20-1	CSARVTQQETQYF
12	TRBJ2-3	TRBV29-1	CSVESPTDTQYF
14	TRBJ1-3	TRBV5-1	CASRCEGCGNTIYF
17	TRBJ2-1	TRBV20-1	CSARDPGKRGSYNEQFF
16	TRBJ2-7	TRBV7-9	CASRAKPGLRVDEQYF
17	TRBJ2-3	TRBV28	CASSLGSAGGLTDTQYF
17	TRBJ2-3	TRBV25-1	CASSEYPGQGAGDTQYF
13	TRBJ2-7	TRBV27	CASSRRGSYEQYF
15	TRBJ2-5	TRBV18	CASSPGQGRAETQYF
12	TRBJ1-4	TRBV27	CASSLAQGELFF
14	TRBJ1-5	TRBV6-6	CASSALLSNQPQHF
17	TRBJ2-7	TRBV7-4	CASIIIMGGGRPYEQYF